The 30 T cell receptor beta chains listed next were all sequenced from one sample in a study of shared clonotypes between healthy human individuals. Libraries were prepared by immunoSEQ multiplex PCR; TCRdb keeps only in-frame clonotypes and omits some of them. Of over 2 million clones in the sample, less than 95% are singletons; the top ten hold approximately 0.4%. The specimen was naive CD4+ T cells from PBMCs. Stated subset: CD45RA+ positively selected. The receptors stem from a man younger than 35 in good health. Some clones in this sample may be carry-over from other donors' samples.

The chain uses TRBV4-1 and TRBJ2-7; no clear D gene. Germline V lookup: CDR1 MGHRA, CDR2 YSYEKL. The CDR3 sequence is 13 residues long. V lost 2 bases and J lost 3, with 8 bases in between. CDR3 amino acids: CASSQPPLYEQYF. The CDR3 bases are TGCGCCAGCAGCCAACCTCCTCTCTACGAGCAGTACTTC.

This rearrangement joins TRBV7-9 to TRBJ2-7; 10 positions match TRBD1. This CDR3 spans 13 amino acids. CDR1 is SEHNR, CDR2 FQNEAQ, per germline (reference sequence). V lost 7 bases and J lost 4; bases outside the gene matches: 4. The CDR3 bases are TGTGCCAGCATGCGGACAGGGGGATACGAGCAGTACTTC. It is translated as CASMRTGGYEQYF.

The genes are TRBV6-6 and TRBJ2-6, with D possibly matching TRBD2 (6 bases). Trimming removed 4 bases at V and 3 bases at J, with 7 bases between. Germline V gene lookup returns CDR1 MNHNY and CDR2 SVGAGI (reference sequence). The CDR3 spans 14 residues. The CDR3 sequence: CASSWRDGANVLTF. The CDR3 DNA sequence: TGTGCCAGCAGTTGGAGGGATGGGGCCAACGTCCTGACTTTC.

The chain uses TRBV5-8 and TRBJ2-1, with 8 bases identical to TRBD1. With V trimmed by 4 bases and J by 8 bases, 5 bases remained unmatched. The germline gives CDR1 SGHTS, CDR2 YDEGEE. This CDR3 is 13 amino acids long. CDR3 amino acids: CASSLDRDYEQFF. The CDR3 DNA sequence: TGTGCCAGCAGCCTGGACAGGGACTATGAGCAGTTCTTC.

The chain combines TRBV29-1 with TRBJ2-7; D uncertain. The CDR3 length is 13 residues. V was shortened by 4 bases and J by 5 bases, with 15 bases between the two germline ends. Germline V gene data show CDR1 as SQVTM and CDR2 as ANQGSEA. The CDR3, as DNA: TGCAGCGTTGGGGTCAGTTTGGGAAACGAGCAGTACTTC. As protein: CSVGVSLGNEQYF.

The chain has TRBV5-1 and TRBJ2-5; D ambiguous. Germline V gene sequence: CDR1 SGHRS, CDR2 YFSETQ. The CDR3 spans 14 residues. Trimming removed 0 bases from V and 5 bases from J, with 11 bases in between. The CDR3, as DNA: TGCGCCAGCAGCTTGGCCGGGCAGGAGGAGACCCAGTACTTC. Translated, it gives CASSLAGQEETQYF. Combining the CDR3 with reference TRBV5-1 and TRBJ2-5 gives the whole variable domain KAGVTQTPRYLIKTRGQQVTLSCSPISGHRSVSWYQQTPGQGLQFLFEYFSETQRNKGNFPGRFSGRQFSNSRSEMNVSTLELGDSALYLCASSLAGQEETQYFGPGTRLLVL.

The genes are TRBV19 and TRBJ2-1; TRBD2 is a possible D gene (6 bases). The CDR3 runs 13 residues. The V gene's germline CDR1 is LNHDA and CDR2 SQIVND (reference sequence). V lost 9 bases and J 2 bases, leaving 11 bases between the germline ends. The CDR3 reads CASRENPYNEQFF. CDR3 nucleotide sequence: TGTGCCAGCCGGGAGAACCCCTACAATGAGCAGTTCTTC.

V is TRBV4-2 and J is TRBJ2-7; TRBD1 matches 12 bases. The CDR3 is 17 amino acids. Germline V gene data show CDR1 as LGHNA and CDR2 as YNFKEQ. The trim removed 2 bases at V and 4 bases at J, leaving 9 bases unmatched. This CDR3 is CASSQNRDRGRGYEQYF. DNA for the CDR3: TGTGCCAGCAGCCAAAACCGGGACAGGGGGCGCGGGTACGAGCAGTACTTC.

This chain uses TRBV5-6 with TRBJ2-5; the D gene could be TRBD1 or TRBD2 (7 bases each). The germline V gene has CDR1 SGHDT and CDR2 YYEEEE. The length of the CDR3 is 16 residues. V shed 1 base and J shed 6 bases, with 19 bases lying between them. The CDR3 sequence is CASSLFGGGGVKTQYF. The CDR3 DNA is TGTGCCAGCAGCTTGTTTGGGGGAGGGGGCGTGAAGACCCAGTACTTC. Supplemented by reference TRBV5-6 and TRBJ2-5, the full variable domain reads DAGVTQSPTHLIKTRGQQVTLRCSPKSGHDTVSWYQQALGQGPQFIFQYYEEEERQRGNFPDRFSGHQFPNYSSELNVNALLLGDSALYLCASSLFGGGGVKTQYFGPGTRLLVL.

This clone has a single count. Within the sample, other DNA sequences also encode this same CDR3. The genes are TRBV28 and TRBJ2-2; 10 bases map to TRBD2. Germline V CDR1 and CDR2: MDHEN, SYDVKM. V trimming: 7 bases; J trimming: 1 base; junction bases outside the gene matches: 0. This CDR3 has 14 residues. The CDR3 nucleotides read TGTGCCAGCACTAGCGGGGGGAACACCGGGGAGCTGTTTTTT. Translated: CASTSGGNTGELFF.

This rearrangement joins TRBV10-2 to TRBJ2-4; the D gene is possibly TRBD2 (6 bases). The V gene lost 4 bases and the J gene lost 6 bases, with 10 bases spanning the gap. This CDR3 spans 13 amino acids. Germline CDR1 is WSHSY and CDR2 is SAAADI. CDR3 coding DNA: TGCGCCAGCAGTGGTGGAGGGTTAAACATTCAGTACTTC. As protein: CASSGGGLNIQYF.

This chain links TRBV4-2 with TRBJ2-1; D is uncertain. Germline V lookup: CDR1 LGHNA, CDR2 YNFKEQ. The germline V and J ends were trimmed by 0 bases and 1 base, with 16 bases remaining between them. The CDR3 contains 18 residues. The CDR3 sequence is CASSQDSGSVVSYNEQFF. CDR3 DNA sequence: TGTGCCAGCAGCCAAGATTCCGGGTCGGTAGTGTCCTACAATGAGCAGTTCTTC.

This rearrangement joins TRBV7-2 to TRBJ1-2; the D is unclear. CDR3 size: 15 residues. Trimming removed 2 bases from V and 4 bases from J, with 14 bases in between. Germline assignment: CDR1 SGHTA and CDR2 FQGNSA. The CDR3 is CASSLTDSATYGYTF. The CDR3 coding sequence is TGTGCCAGCAGCTTAACGGATAGCGCTACCTATGGCTACACCTTC.

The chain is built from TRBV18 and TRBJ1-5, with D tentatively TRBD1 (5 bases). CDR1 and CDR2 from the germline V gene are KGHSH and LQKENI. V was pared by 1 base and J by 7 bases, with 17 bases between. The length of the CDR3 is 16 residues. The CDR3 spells CASSPRPDGEGQPQHF. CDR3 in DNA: TGTGCCAGCTCACCACGACCTGACGGGGAGGGGCAGCCCCAGCATTTT. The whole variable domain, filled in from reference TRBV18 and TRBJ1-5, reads NAGVMQNPRHLVRRRGQEARLRCSPMKGHSHVYWYRQLPEEGLKFMVYLQKENIIDESGMPKERFSAEFPKEGPSILRIQQVVRGDSAAYFCASSPRPDGEGQPQHFGDGTRLSIL.

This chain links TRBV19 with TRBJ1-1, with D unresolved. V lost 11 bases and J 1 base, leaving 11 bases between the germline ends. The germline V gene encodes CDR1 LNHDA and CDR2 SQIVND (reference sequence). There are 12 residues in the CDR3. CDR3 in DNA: TGTGCCGCGAAGCACCCGAACACTGAAGCTTTCTTT. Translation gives CAAKHPNTEAFF.

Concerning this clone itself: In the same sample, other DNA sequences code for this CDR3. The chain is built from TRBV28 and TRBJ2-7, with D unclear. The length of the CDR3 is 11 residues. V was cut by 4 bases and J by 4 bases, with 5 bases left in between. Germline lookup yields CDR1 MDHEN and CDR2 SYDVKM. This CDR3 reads CASSSPYEQYF. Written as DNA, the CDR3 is TGTGCCAGCAGTTCACCATACGAGCAGTACTTC. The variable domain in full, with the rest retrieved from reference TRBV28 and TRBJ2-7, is DVKVTQSSRYLVKRTGEKVFLECVQDMDHENMFWYRQDPGLGLRLIYFSYDVKMKEKGDIPEGYSVSREKKERFSLILESASTNQTSMYLCASSSPYEQYFGPGTRLTVT.

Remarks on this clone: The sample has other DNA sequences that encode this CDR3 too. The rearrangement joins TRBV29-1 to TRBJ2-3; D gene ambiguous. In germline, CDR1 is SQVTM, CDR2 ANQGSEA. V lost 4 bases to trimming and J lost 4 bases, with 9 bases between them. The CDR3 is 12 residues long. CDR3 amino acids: CSVADGADTQYF. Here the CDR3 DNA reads TGCAGCGTTGCCGATGGGGCAGATACGCAGTATTTT.

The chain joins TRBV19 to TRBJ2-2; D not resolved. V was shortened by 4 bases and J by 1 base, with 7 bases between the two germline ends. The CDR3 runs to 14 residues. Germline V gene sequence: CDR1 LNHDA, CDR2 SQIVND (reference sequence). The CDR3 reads CASSSTVNTGELFF. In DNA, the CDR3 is TGTGCCAGTAGTAGTACTGTGAACACCGGGGAGCTGTTTTTT.

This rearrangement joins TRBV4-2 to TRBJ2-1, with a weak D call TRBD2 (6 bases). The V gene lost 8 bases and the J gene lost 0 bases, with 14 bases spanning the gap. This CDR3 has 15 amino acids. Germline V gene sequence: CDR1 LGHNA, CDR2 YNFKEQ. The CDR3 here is CASATGGTSYNEQFF. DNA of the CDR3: TGTGCCAGCGCGACGGGCGGGACCTCCTACAATGAGCAGTTCTTC.

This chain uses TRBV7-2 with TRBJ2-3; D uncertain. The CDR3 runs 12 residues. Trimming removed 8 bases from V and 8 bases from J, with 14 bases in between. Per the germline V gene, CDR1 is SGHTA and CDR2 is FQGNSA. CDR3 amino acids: CASGHPRGTQYF. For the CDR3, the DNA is TGTGCCAGCGGCCACCCCAGAGGTACGCAGTATTTT.

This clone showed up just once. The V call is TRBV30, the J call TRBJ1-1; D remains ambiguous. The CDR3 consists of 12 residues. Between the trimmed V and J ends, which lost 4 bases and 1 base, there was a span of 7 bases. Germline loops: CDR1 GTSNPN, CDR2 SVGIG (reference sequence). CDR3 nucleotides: TGTGCCTGGAACTTCAAGAACACTGAAGCTTTCTTT. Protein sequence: CAWNFKNTEAFF.

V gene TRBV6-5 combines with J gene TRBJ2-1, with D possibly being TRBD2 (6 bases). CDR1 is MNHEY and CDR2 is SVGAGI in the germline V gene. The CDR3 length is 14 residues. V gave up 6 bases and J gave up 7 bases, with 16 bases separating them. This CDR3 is CASSPRGSGNEQFF. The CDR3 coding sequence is TGTGCCAGCAGCCCGCGGGGTTCTGGGAATGAGCAGTTCTTC.

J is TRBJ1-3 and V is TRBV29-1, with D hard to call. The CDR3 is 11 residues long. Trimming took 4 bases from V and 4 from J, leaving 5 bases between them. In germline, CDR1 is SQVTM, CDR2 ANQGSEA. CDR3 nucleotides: TGCAGCGTTGTCACGGGAAACACCATATATTTT. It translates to CSVVTGNTIYF.

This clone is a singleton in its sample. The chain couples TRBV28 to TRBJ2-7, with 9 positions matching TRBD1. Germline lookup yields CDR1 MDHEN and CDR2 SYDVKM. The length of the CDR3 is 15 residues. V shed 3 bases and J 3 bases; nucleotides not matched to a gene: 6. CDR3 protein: CASSLVGQGDYEQYF. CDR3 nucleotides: TGTGCCAGCAGTTTGGTGGGACAGGGAGACTACGAGCAGTACTTC.

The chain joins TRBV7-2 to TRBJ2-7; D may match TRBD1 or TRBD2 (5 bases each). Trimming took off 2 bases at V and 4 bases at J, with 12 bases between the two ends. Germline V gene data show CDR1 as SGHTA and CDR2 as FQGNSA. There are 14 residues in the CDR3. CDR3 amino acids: CASSLSWGGYEQYF. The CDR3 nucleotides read TGTGCCAGCAGCTTATCCTGGGGCGGGTACGAGCAGTACTTC.

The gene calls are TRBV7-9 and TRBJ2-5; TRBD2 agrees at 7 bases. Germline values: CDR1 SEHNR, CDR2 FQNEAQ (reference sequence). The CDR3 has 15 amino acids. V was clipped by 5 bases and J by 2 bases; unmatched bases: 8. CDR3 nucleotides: TGTGCCAGCAGCCAAAACCTAGCGGTACAAGAGACCCAGTACTTC. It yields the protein CASSQNLAVQETQYF.

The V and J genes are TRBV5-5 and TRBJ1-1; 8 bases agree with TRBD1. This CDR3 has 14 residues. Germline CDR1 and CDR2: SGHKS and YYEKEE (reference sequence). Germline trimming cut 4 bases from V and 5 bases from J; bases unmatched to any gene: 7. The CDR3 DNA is TGTGCCAGCAGCCTCATACAGGGGGAGACTGAAGCTTTCTTT. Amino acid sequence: CASSLIQGETEAFF.

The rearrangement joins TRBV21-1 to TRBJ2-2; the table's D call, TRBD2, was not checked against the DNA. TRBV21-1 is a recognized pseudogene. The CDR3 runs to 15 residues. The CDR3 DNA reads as TGTGCCAGCAGCAAAGAGGGAGGGTTTGCCGGGGAGCTGTTTTTT. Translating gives CASSKEGGFAGELFF.

CDR3 loop: CASSEAGRLNQPQHF. DNA for the CDR3: TGTGCCAGCAGTGAAGCGGGACGGCTTAATCAGCCCCAGCATTTT. The chain employs TRBV6-1 and TRBJ1-5; D perhaps matches TRBD1 (5 bases). Germline values: CDR1 MNHNS, CDR2 SASEGT. The CDR3 extends over 15 amino acids. V lost 0 bases and J 4 bases, leaving 10 bases between the germline ends.

CDR3: CASSLIGGITTGELFF. The CDR3 DNA sequence: TGTGCCAGCAGCTTAATTGGCGGGATTACTACCGGGGAGCTGTTTTTT. This chain uses TRBV7-8 with TRBJ2-2; possibly TRBD2 for D (6 bases). The V gene's germline CDR1 is SGHVS and CDR2 FQNEAQ. The germline V and J ends were trimmed by 2 bases and 5 bases, with 15 bases remaining between them. The CDR3 sequence is 16 residues long. Combining the CDR3 with reference TRBV7-8 and TRBJ2-2 gives the whole variable domain GAGVSQSPRYKVAKRGQDVALRCDPISGHVSLFWYQQALGQGPEFLTYFQNEAQLDKSGLPSDRFFAERPEGSVSTLKIQRTQQEDSAVYLCASSLIGGITTGELFFGEGSRLTVL.